These T cell receptor beta chains were read from a single sample in a study of identical twins. TCRdb passed the 5' RACE reads through MiXCR, listing each CDR3 protein once. The repertoire holds over 550,000 distinct CDR3 sequences, with 7.1% as singletons. The sample was also linked to a second study, of yellow fever vaccine responses in identical twins.

The specimen was PBMCs. The source of these receptors is a woman aged 18 to 35 in good health. Each CDR3 is given with its conserved first and last residue. D genes are given only for firm matches. The size field is filled for only some rows; it gives once, few, many or a size class.

d_gene	abundance	v_gene	j_gene	CDR3aa	CDR3nt
.	many	TRBV7-6	TRBJ2-1	CASSQDGYEQFF	TGTGCCAGCAGCCAAGACGGTTATGAGCAGTTCTTC
.	many	TRBV12-3/TRBV12-4	TRBJ1-2	CASSLTENYGYTF	TGTGCCAGCAGTTTAACCGAAAACTATGGCTACACCTTC
TRBD2	many	TRBV28	TRBJ2-1	CASSFELAGTEQFF	TGTGCCAGCAGTTTCGAGCTAGCGGGGACCGAGCAGTTCTTC
.	.	TRBV18	TRBJ2-5	CASSPIPGQETQYF	TGTGCCAGCTCACCAATTCCAGGACAAGAGACCCAGTACTTC
TRBD2	once	TRBV20-1	TRBJ2-3	CSARRTSADTQYF	TGCAGTGCTAGAAGGACTAGCGCAGATACGCAGTATTTT
.	.	TRBV6-5	TRBJ2-3	CASSYSPGLAGTQYF	TGTGCCAGCAGTTACTCGCCAGGGTTGGCAGGGACGCAGTATTTT
TRBD1	.	TRBV24-1	TRBJ2-1	CATSAPGQANNEQFF	TGTGCCACCAGTGCACCCGGACAGGCCAACAATGAGCAGTTCTTC
.	few	TRBV24-1	TRBJ2-2	CATSDQDSPTGELFF	TGTGCCACCAGTGATCAGGACTCACCCACCGGGGAGCTGTTTTTT
TRBD2	few	TRBV6-1	TRBJ2-3	CASRRTRSTDTQYF	TGTGCCAGCAGACGGACTAGGAGCACAGATACGCAGTATTTT
.	many	TRBV5-1	TRBJ1-5	CASSGDNGGGYSNQPQHF	TGCGCCAGCAGCGGGGATAATGGAGGGGGTTATAGCAATCAGCCCCAGCATTTT
.	.	TRBV29-1	TRBJ2-1	CSVGTITYNEQFF	TGCAGCGTCGGCACTATAACCTACAATGAGCAGTTCTTC
.	many	TRBV14	TRBJ2-3	CASSPTGDTQYF	TGTGCCAGCAGCCCAACAGGGGATACGCAGTATTTT